This is a list of T cell receptor beta chains from one sample in a study of blood T cell repertoires in COVID-19. This table comes from immunoSEQ multiplex PCR, and its TCRdb copy is limited to in-frame clones, with some not included. The sample holds around 300,000 clones; roughly 88% are singletons and the top ten take about 10%. The sequenced sample was peripheral blood. All receptors derive from a woman in her sixties or seventies with acute or convalescent COVID-19. CDR3s include the opening cysteine and the closing phenylalanine or tryptophan. D genes are given only for firm matches. Rows may omit the clone size; those that give it use once, few, many or a size class.

>TRBV2|-|15|few|TRBJ2-1
TGTGCCAGCAGAGGTAGCGCGGGCGGATACAATGAGCAGTTCTTC
CASRGSAGGYNEQFF
>TRBV10-3|-|14|-|TRBJ1-1
TGTGCCATCAGCGTACAGGGCGAGGACACTGAAGCTTTCTTT
CAISVQGEDTEAFF
>TRBV6-5|-|14|-|TRBJ1-2
TGTGCCAGCAGGCGTGGGGGGGGCAACTATGGCTACACCTTC
CASRRGGGNYGYTF
>TRBV5-1|-|15|-|TRBJ1-4
TGCGCCAGCAGCAATGCCGGGCCCCGGGGGGGAAAACTGTTTTTT
CASSNAGPRGGKLFF
>TRBV2|-|13|-|TRBJ1-1
TGTGCCAGCAGCGCAGGGTTTGTGGCTGAAGCTTTCTTT
CASSAGFVAEAFF
>TRBV4-2|-|15|-|TRBJ2-1
TGTGCCAGCAGCCAAGATGGGCGGCGGGGCAATGAGCAGTTCTTC
CASSQDGRRGNEQFF
>TRBV5-4|-|16|once|TRBJ2-3
TGTGCCAGCAGCTTGGGGGCGGGGCTAAGCACAGATACGCAGTATTTT
CASSLGAGLSTDTQYF
>TRBV10-3|TRBD1|18|once|TRBJ2-7
TGTGCCATCAGGCCCGACAGGGGACGTACAACGATTAACTACGAGCAGTACTTC
CAIRPDRGRTTINYEQYF
>TRBV6-5|TRBD2|15|-|TRBJ2-7
TGTGCCAGCAGCGCCGCTAGCGGGGGGCCATACGAGCAGTACTTC
CASSAASGGPYEQYF
>TRBV19|TRBD1|15|-|TRBJ1-5
TGTGCCAGTAGTATATTTCGAGGGGGCACGGAGCCCCAGCATTTT
CASSIFRGGTEPQHF
>TRBV19|-|17|-|TRBJ1-4
TGTGCCAGTAGTACTAGCGTGGGACGGGACGGTGGTGAAAAACTGTTTTTT
CASSTSVGRDGGEKLFF
>TRBV19|-|15|-|TRBJ2-1
TGTGCCAGTAGTATGGGCTTTGGATCCTACAATGAGCAGTTCTTC
CASSMGFGSYNEQFF
>TRBV5-1|-|17|-|TRBJ1-3
TGCGCCAGCAGCTTGCAGACAGGACGAGTTGGTGGAAACACCATATATTTT
CASSLQTGRVGGNTIYF
>TRBV6-4|-|14|-|TRBJ2-2
TGTGCCAGCAGACCCTACAGGGAAGCCGGGGAGCTGTTTTTT
CASRPYREAGELFF
>TRBV2|TRBD2|15|-|TRBJ2-7
TGTGCCAGCAGTTTTGGGACTAGCGGAACCTACGAGCAGTACTTC
CASSFGTSGTYEQYF
>TRBV2|-|13|-|TRBJ1-2
TGTGCCAGCAGTGAGCGGACAGCCTATGGCTACACCTTC
CASSERTAYGYTF
>TRBV5-1|-|16|-|TRBJ2-2
TGCGCCAGCAGCCGTCAGGGGGGTTTAAACACCGGGGAGCTGTTTTTT
CASSRQGGLNTGELFF
>TRBV18|TRBD1|15|-|TRBJ1-5
TGTGCCAGCTCACAGGGACAGGGGGTAGGGCAGCCCCAGCATTTT
CASSQGQGVGQPQHF
>TRBV2|-|16|few|TRBJ1-1
TGTGCCAGCAGTTCGGGGGGACTGGGACGCTCCACTGAAGCTTTCTTT
CASSSGGLGRSTEAFF
>TRBV20-1|TRBD1|15|-|TRBJ1-5
TGCAGTGCTAGTTTTGGGACAGGGGTTGGACAGCCCCAGCATTTT
CSASFGTGVGQPQHF
>TRBV2|TRBD1|17|few|TRBJ1-5
TGTGCCAGCCAGAGGACAGGGGGCGTCGTCGGTACTAAGCCCCAGCATTTT
CASQRTGGVVGTKPQHF
>TRBV5-6|-|13|-|TRBJ1-1
TGTGCCAGCAGCTTTCAGGGAACCACTGAAGCTTTCTTT
CASSFQGTTEAFF
>TRBV5-1|-|14|-|TRBJ2-7
TGCGCCAGCAGCTTGGGCCCGGGGGACTACGAGCAGTACTTC
CASSLGPGDYEQYF
>TRBV5-1|-|14|once|TRBJ2-2
TGCGCCAGCAGCTTGGAACTAACCCCCGGGGAGCTGTTTTTT
CASSLELTPGELFF
>TRBV24-1|-|15|-|TRBJ2-2
TGTGCCACCAGTGACGCCGGGACTCCCACCGGGGAGCTGTTTTTT
CATSDAGTPTGELFF
>TRBV5-1|-|15|-|TRBJ2-2
TGCGCCAGCAGCTTAGCGACAGGCTCCACCGGGGAGCTGTTTTTT
CASSLATGSTGELFF
>TRBV6-5|-|13|-|TRBJ1-4
TGTGCCAGCTTCGGACAGCCGAATGAAAAACTGTTTTTT
CASFGQPNEKLFF
>TRBV19|TRBD1|14|-|TRBJ2-3
TGTGCCAGTAGTAAGACAGGGGGCGGAGATACGCAGTATTTT
CASSKTGGGDTQYF
>TRBV5-6|-|12|-|TRBJ1-2
TGTGCCAGCAGCCCCCAGGGGCGAGGCTACACCTTC
CASSPQGRGYTF
>TRBV12-3/TRBV12-4|-|13|-|TRBJ2-3
TGTGCCAGCAGTCCCGGGACTCCAGATACGCAGTATTTT
CASSPGTPDTQYF
>TRBV20-1|TRBD1|14|-|TRBJ2-1
TGCAGTGCTAGTCTCGGACAGGGGCAGGATGAGCAGTTCTTC
CSASLGQGQDEQFF
>TRBV7-8|TRBD1|15|-|TRBJ1-6
TGTGCCAGCAGCTTCCCGACAGGGGTGAGTTCACCCCTCCACTTT
CASSFPTGVSSPLHF
>TRBV6-5|-|14|-|TRBJ1-6
TGTGCCGGCAGTTATCGGGAGGCAGGAGGACCCCTCCACTTT
CAGSYREAGGPLHF
>TRBV19|TRBD2|16|-|TRBJ2-3
TGTGCCAGTAGTATAGGACTAGCGGGGGGGGCAGATACGCAGTATTTT
CASSIGLAGGADTQYF
>TRBV11-1|-|14|-|TRBJ1-1
TGTGCCAGCAGCTTAGACAGGTTGAACACTGAAGCTTTCTTT
CASSLDRLNTEAFF
>TRBV30|-|14|-|TRBJ2-3
TGTGCCTGGAGTCCGGGGACTAGCACAGATACGCAGTATTTT
CAWSPGTSTDTQYF
>TRBV5-1|TRBD1|16|-|TRBJ1-6
TGCGCCAGCAGCTTGCAGGGGGCCACCTATAATTCACCCCTCCACTTT
CASSLQGATYNSPLHF
>TRBV27|-|15|-|TRBJ1-5
TGTGCCAGCAGTCCCGGTCAGTGGGAGGGGCAGCCCCAGCATTTT
CASSPGQWEGQPQHF
>TRBV7-9|TRBD1|15|-|TRBJ1-3
TGTGCCAGCAGCTCCCCTCGGAGGGGGCCGGACACCATATATTTT
CASSSPRRGPDTIYF
>TRBV19|-|14|-|TRBJ1-1
TGTGCCTCCAAAGGGGCCACGGGGAACACTGAAGCTTTCTTT
CASKGATGNTEAFF
>TRBV5-6|TRBD1|17|-|TRBJ1-5
TGTGCCAGCAGCCCCAAAGAACAGGGGCGAAGCAATCAGCCCCAGCATTTT
CASSPKEQGRSNQPQHF
>TRBV27|-|13|-|TRBJ1-5
TGTGCCAGCACTCCGAGGGGGAATCAGCCCCAGCATTTT
CASTPRGNQPQHF
>TRBV19|TRBD1|15|-|TRBJ1-6
TGTGCCAGTAGTATAACAGGGGGCGATAATTCACCCCTCCACTTT
CASSITGGDNSPLHF